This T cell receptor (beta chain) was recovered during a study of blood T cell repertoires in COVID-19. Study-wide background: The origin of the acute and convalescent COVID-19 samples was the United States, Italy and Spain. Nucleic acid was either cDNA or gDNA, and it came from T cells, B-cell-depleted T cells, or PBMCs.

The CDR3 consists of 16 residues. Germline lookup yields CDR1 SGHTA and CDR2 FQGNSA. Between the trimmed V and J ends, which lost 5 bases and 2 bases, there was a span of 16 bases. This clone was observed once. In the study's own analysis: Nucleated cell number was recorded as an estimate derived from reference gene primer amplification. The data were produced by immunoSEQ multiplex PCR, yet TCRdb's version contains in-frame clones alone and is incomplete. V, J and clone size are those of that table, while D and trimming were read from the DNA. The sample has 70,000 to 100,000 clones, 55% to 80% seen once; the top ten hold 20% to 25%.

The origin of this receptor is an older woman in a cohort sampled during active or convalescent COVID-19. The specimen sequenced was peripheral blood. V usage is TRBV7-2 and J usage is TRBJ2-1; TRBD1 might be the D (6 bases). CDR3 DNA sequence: TGTGCCAGCAGCCAAAACGACAGGCCCACCTACAATGAGCAGTTCTTC. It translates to CASSQNDRPTYNEQFF.